The entry below gives a single TCR beta chain sequence along with its context. Primers for the PCR totalled 60 Vbeta and 13 Jbeta. Some clones are missing from TCRdb's copy, which holds only in-frame ones; the method was immunoSEQ multiplex PCR. In total, the table holds about 140,000 clones. This sample was taken from a study of cytomegalovirus exposure and HLA in healthy donors. Sequenced input: PBMCs. This clonotype was obtained from a woman aged 18-35 years in good health and CMV-seronegative.

The CDR3, as DNA: TGTGCCACAGCGGGGGGCTCGAGGGACACCGGGGAGCTGTTTTTT. Amino acid sequence: CATAGGSRDTGELFF. The gene calls are TRBV10-3 and TRBJ2-2, with 9 bases aligning to TRBD2. Germline V gene lookup returns CDR1 ENHRY and CDR2 SYGVKD. Trimming cost V 10 bases and J 3 bases; bases outside gene matches: 9. CDR3 length: 15 residues.